What follows are 29 T cell receptor beta chains derived from one specimen sequenced in a study of blood T cell repertoires in COVID-19. Assay used: immunoSEQ multiplex PCR; TCRdb lists only in-frame clones, some missing. The data hold under 200,000 clones, with 84% observed a single time. Material: PBMCs or T cells enriched from blood (not recorded which). These TCRs come from a woman in her thirties who had been exposed to COVID-19.

V and J are TRBV7-2 and TRBJ2-7; tentatively, D is TRBD1 (5 bases). Germline CDR1 reads SGHTA; CDR2 reads FQGNSA. CDR3 length: 14 amino acids. The V gene lost 5 bases and the J gene lost 0 bases, with 11 bases spanning the gap. CDR3 sequence: CASSPDSYSYEQYF. Written as DNA, the CDR3 is TGTGCCAGCAGCCCAGACAGTTACTCCTACGAGCAGTACTTC.

The CDR3 nucleotides read TGTGCCAGCAGCCAAGTCCCAGTGGCCTCTGGAAACACCATATATTTT. Residues: CASSQVPVASGNTIYF. This rearrangement joins TRBV3-1 (or the pseudogene TRBV3-2) to TRBJ1-3; the D is unclear. Trimming cost V 1 base and J 0 bases, with 10 bases left between them. Per germline, CDR1 LGHDT and CDR2 YNNKEL (reference sequence). The CDR3 spans 16 residues.

CDR3 protein: CASSARSGRDERASYTGELFF. The CDR3 DNA reads TGTGCCAGCAGCGCCCGATCCGGACGGGATGAAAGAGCAAGTTACACCGGGGAGCTGTTTTTT. The gene calls are TRBV9 and TRBJ2-2; D is possibly TRBD2 (5 bases). CDR3 length equals 21 residues. V lost 3 bases and J lost 3, with 30 bases in between. Germline V lookup: CDR1 SGDLS, CDR2 YYNGEE.

This chain uses TRBV2 with TRBJ2-3; D uncertain. The CDR3 is 12 residues long. CDR1 is SNHLY, CDR2 FYNNEI, per germline. Between the trimmed V and J ends, which lost 8 bases and 0 bases, there was a span of 6 bases. The CDR3 nucleotides read TGTGCCAGCTTGACTAGCACAGATACGCAGTATTTT. This codes for CASLTSTDTQYF.

The V call is TRBV7-9, the J call TRBJ1-2, with D possibly matching TRBD1 (6 bases). With 2 bases removed from V and 3 bases from J, the gap between germline ends came to 25 bases. Germline V CDR1 and CDR2: SEHNR, FQNEAQ (reference sequence). The length of the CDR3 is 19 residues. The CDR3 sequence: CASSLRVSPGQVGDYGYTF. CDR3 in DNA: TGTGCCAGCAGCTTAAGGGTCTCCCCGGGACAAGTCGGAGACTATGGCTACACCTTC.

The rearrangement uses TRBV6-5 and TRBJ1-2, with D possibly matching TRBD1 (6 bases). CDR3 size: 13 residues. The germline V and J ends were trimmed by 6 bases and 3 bases, with 11 bases remaining between them. Germline V gene lookup returns CDR1 MNHEY and CDR2 SVGAGI. The CDR3 DNA sequence: TGTGCCAGCAGAATACAGGGTGACTATGGCTACACCTTC. Translating it yields CASRIQGDYGYTF.

The chain combines TRBV10-2 with TRBJ2-7, with 8 bases aligning to TRBD2. V dropped 0 bases and J dropped 0; count of bases not matched to a gene: 16. The germline gives CDR1 WSHSY, CDR2 SAAADI. The CDR3 loop spans 20 amino acids. CDR3 nucleotide sequence: TGCGCCAGCAGTGAGTCGTCCCCGGGGGGGCCGGACGTTGGCTCCTACGAGCAGTACTTC. It is translated as CASSESSPGGPDVGSYEQYF.

The sample holds one count of this clone. The CDR3 nucleotides are TGTGCCAGCAGCCCTAGACAGGACACTGAAGCTTTCTTT. This gives the protein CASSPRQDTEAFF. The gene calls are TRBV11-2 and TRBJ1-1, with D perhaps matching TRBD1 (6 bases). This CDR3 is 13 amino acids long. Trimming took off 5 bases at V and 3 bases at J, with 10 bases between the two ends. CDR1 is SGHAT, CDR2 FQNNGV, per germline.

This chain uses TRBV9 with TRBJ2-2; 9 positions agree with TRBD1. The CDR3 is 16 amino acids. The junction had 7 bases not matched to a gene; V was cut back by 4 bases and J by 3 bases. From germline, CDR1 is SGDLS and CDR2 YYNGEE. The chain's CDR3 is CASSPPGQGDTGELFF. CDR3 nucleotide sequence: TGTGCCAGCAGCCCTCCGGGACAGGGTGACACCGGGGAGCTGTTTTTT.

A few counts support this clone. The chain recombines TRBV27 with TRBJ2-7; TRBD2 matches 8 bases. The CDR3 totals 14 residues. Germline CDR1 is MNHEY and CDR2 is SMNVEV (reference sequence). The V gene end was trimmed by 2 bases and the J gene end by 3 bases; junction bases not matched to a gene: 3. The CDR3 is CASSLRGGVYEQYF. Written as DNA, the CDR3 is TGTGCCAGCAGTTTACGGGGGGGCGTCTACGAGCAGTACTTC.

The genes are TRBV7-8 and TRBJ2-4, with D possibly TRBD2 on 6 matching bases. The CDR3 extends over 14 amino acids. Trimming cost V 6 bases and J 6 bases, with 15 bases left between them. Germline V gene sequence: CDR1 SGHVS, CDR2 FQNEAQ. The CDR3 coding sequence is TGTGCCAGCAGTGCCCCGGGGGTGGGAAACATTCAGTACTTC. Amino acid sequence: CASSAPGVGNIQYF.

The J gene is TRBJ1-1, the V gene TRBV29-1; D gene ambiguous. Germline V lookup: CDR1 SQVTM, CDR2 ANQGSEA. The CDR3 totals 13 residues. The V and J ends lost 6 bases and 0 bases respectively, with 11 bases between them. The CDR3, as DNA: TGCAGCGTCGTAAAAACAGTGAACACTGAAGCTTTCTTT. It encodes CSVVKTVNTEAFF.

The table lists this clone with a few counts. The chain is built from TRBV7-9 and TRBJ2-3, with D possibly being TRBD1 (6 bases). CDR1 and CDR2 (germline): SEHNR, FQNEAQ (reference sequence). This CDR3 comprises 17 residues. Trimming pared 1 base from V and 3 bases from J, leaving 17 bases between. In DNA, the CDR3 is TGTGCCAGCAGCTTAGGGGCGTTGGGGGCCTGGACAGATACGCAGTATTTT. The encoded protein is CASSLGALGAWTDTQYF. Based on the CDR3 plus reference TRBV7-9 and TRBJ2-3, the full variable domain is DTGVSQNPRHKITKRGQNVTFRCDPISEHNRLYWYRQTLGQGPEFLTYFQNEAQLEKSRLLSDRFSAERPKGSFSTLEIQRTEQGDSAMYLCASSLGALGAWTDTQYFGPGTRLTVL.

The CDR3 spells CASSQPQTGTSGNTIYF. The DNA for the CDR3 is TGTGCCAGCAGCCAACCTCAGACAGGGACAAGTGGAAACACCATATATTTT. The J gene is TRBJ1-3, the V gene TRBV3-1 (or the pseudogene TRBV3-2); TRBD1 agrees at 7 bases. V trimming: 2 bases; J trimming: 3 bases; junction bases outside the gene matches: 10. CDR3 length equals 17 residues. From germline, CDR1 is LGHDT and CDR2 YNNKEL (reference sequence).

The chain recombines TRBV25-1 with TRBJ1-5; TRBD1 might be the D (5 bases). V was trimmed by 3 bases and J by 3 bases, leaving 9 bases between them. The CDR3 totals 14 residues. CDR1 is MGHDK, CDR2 SYGVNS, per germline. CDR3 coding DNA: TGTGCCAGCAGTGACAGGGTGGTCAATCAGCCCCAGCATTTT. As protein: CASSDRVVNQPQHF. The full variable domain, with the rest looked up from reference TRBV25-1 and TRBJ1-5, is EADIYQTPRYLVIGTGKKITLECSQTMGHDKMYWYQQDPGMELHLIHYSYGVNSTEKGDLSSESTVSRIRTEHFPLTLESARPSHTSQYLCASSDRVVNQPQHFGDGTRLSIL.

V is TRBV4-1 and J is TRBJ1-2; 7 bases are shared with TRBD1. This CDR3 spans 16 amino acids. The V gene end was trimmed by 2 bases and the J gene end by 0 bases; junction bases not matched to a gene: 6. Per germline, CDR1 MGHRA and CDR2 YSYEKL. In DNA, the CDR3 is TGCGCCAGCAGCCAAATTGGACAGGCTCCTAACTATGGCTACACCTTC. Its translation: CASSQIGQAPNYGYTF.

This chain links TRBV6-1 with TRBJ2-3, with 7 positions matching TRBD2. Germline values: CDR1 MNHNS, CDR2 SASEGT. This CDR3 has 14 residues. After removal of 2 bases from V and 4 bases from J, the junction contained 3 bases not matched to a gene. The CDR3 nucleotides read TGTGCCAGCAGTGAAACGGGGAGGGCAGATACGCAGTATTTT. Residues: CASSETGRADTQYF.

The chain carries TRBV5-1 and TRBJ1-2; D unresolved. Germline-derived CDR1 and CDR2 are SGHRS and YFSETQ. The CDR3 has 15 residues. V was pared by 5 bases and J by 5 bases, with 19 bases between. The CDR3 nucleotides are TGCGCCAGCAGTCTTAGCGGTGGCGGACTTTATGGCTACACCTTC. This translates into CASSLSGGGLYGYTF.

V gene TRBV5-1 combines with J gene TRBJ1-2; 8 nucleotides match TRBD1. Germline V gene lookup returns CDR1 SGHRS and CDR2 YFSETQ. This CDR3 region has 17 residues. The V segment lost 0 bases and the J segment 5 bases; nucleotides outside the gene matches: 12. The CDR3 reads CASSLGFRGQADYGYTF. The CDR3 DNA follows: TGCGCCAGCAGCTTGGGTTTTAGGGGACAGGCTGATTATGGCTACACCTTC.

The chain uses TRBV2 and TRBJ2-2; 8 bases agree with TRBD1. This CDR3 contains 15 residues. V lost 6 bases and J lost 2; bases outside the gene matches: 5. Germline assignment: CDR1 SNHLY and CDR2 FYNNEI. The CDR3: CASRGDRRNTGELFF. CDR3 coding DNA: TGTGCCAGCAGGGGGGACAGGCGAAACACCGGGGAGCTGTTTTTT.

V is TRBV7-9 and J is TRBJ1-6, with D maybe TRBD1 (6 bases). The ends were cut back, 7 bases at V and 7 bases at J, with 8 bases in the middle. The CDR3 extends over 12 amino acids. The germline CDR1 and CDR2 sequences are SEHNR and FQNEAQ (reference sequence). CDR3 amino acids: CASNRENSPLHF. The CDR3 DNA follows: TGTGCCAGCAACAGGGAAAATTCACCCCTCCACTTT.

The J gene is TRBJ2-7, the V gene TRBV6-2 or TRBV6-3; 9 bases are shared with TRBD1. The CDR3 covers 17 residues. V shed 2 bases, J shed 7 bases, and the junction held 15 bases outside the gene matches. Germline CDR1 MNHEY, CDR2 SVGEGT. The DNA for the CDR3 is TGTGCCAGCAGTTACGGACCCGGGACAGGGCTCTATAGAGAGCAGTACTTC. The encoded protein is CASSYGPGTGLYREQYF.

The count of this clone is one. V gene TRBV9 combines with J gene TRBJ1-2; D is undetermined. The CDR3 consists of 14 residues. The germline CDR1 and CDR2 sequences are SGDLS and YYNGEE. The germline V and J ends were trimmed by 2 bases and 6 bases, with 14 bases remaining between them. CDR3 protein: CASSVTAAVNGYTF. The CDR3 bases are TGTGCCAGCAGCGTGACCGCCGCGGTGAATGGCTACACCTTC.

The CDR3 region is CATGSGRYNEQFF. As DNA, the CDR3 is TGTGCCACCGGAAGCGGTCGCTACAATGAGCAGTTCTTC. The J gene is TRBJ2-1, the V gene TRBV3-1 (or the pseudogene TRBV3-2); perhaps TRBD2 as D (5 bases). The germline gives CDR1 LGHDT, CDR2 YNNKEL (reference sequence). This CDR3 has 13 residues. Trimming stripped 10 bases from V and 3 bases from J, with 13 bases between.

This sequence joins TRBV6-6 and TRBJ1-1, with a weak D call TRBD1 (5 bases). The V end was cut by 6 bases, the J end by 6 bases, with 14 bases between. Per the germline V gene, CDR1 is MNHNY and CDR2 is SVGAGI (reference sequence). This CDR3 has 13 amino acids. The CDR3 region is CASSHQGRAEAFF. CDR3 nucleotide sequence: TGTGCCAGCAGCCACCAGGGTCGGGCTGAAGCTTTCTTT.

The chain couples TRBV5-1 to TRBJ2-5, with D possibly being TRBD2 (6 bases). Germline CDR1 and CDR2: SGHRS and YFSETQ. Trimming removed 0 bases at V and 5 bases at J, with 14 bases between. There are 15 residues in the CDR3. The CDR3 DNA follows: TGCGCCAGCAGCTTGGGTAGCGGCGCTTTTGAGACCCAGTACTTC. Encoded protein: CASSLGSGAFETQYF.

The V call is TRBV30, the J call TRBJ1-3, with no clear D. Germline V lookup: CDR1 GTSNPN, CDR2 SVGIG (reference sequence). The CDR3 is 14 amino acids. Trimming stripped 2 bases from V and 3 bases from J, with 11 bases between. CDR3 DNA sequence: TGTGCCTGGAGTCCGACGGGGTTTGGAAACACCATATATTTT. As protein: CAWSPTGFGNTIYF.

The chain uses TRBV27 and TRBJ1-5, with TRBD1 matching over 8 bases. There are 14 residues in the CDR3. V was clipped by 6 bases and J by 7 bases; unmatched bases: 8. CDR1 and CDR2 (germline): MNHEY, SMNVEV (reference sequence). CDR3 loop: CASRPGQGGQPQHF. CDR3 bases: TGTGCCAGCAGGCCCGGACAGGGAGGACAGCCCCAGCATTTT.

This CDR3 is CASRYGTGVAYNEQFF. The CDR3 coding sequence is TGTGCCAGCAGGTACGGGACAGGGGTGGCCTACAATGAGCAGTTCTTC. The gene calls are TRBV6-5 and TRBJ2-1; TRBD1 matches at 10 bases. The CDR3 length is 16 residues. V lost 6 bases and J lost 2; bases outside the gene matches: 7. Germline V gene sequence: CDR1 MNHEY, CDR2 SVGAGI.